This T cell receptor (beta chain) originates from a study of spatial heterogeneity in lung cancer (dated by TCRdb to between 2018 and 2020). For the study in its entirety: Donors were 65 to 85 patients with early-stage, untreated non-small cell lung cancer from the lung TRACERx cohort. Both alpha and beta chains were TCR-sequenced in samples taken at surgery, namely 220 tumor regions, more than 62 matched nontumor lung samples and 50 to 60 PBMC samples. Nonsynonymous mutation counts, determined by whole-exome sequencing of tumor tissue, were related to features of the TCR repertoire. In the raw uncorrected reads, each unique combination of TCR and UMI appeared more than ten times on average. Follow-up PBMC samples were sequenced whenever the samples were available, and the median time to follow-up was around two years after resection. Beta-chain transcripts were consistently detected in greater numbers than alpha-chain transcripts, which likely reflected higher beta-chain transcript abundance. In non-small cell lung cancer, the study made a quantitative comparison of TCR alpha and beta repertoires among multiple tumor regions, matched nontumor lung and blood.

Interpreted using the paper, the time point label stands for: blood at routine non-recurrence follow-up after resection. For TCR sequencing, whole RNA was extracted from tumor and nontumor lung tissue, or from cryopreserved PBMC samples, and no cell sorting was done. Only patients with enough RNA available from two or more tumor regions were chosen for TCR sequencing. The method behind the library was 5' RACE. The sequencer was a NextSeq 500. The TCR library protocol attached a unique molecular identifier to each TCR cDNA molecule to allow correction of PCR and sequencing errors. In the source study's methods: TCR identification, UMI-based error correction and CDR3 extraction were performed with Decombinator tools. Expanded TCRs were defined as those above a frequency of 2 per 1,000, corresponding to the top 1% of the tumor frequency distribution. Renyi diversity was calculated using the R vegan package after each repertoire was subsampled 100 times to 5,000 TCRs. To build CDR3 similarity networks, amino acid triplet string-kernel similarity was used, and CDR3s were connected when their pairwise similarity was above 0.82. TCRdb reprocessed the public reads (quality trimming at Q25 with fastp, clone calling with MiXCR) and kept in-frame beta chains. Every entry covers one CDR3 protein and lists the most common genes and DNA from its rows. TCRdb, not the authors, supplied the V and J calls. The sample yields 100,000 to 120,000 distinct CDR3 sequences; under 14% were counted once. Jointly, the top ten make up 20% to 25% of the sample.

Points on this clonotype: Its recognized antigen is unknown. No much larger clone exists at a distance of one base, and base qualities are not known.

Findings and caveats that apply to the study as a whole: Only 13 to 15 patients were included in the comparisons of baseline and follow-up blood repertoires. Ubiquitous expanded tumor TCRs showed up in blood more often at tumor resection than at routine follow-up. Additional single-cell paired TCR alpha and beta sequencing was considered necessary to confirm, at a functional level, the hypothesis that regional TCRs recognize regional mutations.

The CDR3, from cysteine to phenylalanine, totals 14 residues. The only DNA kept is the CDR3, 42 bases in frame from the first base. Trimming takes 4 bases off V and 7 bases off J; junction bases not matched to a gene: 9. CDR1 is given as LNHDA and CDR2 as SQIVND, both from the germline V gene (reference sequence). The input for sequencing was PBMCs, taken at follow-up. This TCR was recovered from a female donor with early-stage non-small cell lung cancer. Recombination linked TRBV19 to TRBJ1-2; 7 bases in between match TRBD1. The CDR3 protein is CASSTRQGRGGYTF. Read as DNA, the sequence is TGTGCCAGTAGTACCCGACAGGGAAGGGGTGGCTACACCTTC.